The 27 T cell receptor beta chains listed next were all sequenced from one sample in a study of T cells after yellow fever vaccination. TCRdb re-called the 5' RACE reads through MiXCR, storing one row per CDR3 protein. The data contain hundreds of thousands of distinct CDR3 sequences, 8.7% of them singletons. The starting material was PBMCs, obtained on the day of the first yellow fever vaccination. Receptor source: a man younger than 35 who received the YFV17D yellow fever vaccine.

In regard to this clonotype: One end of the junction is discordant with germline, which a read error may explain. The chain recombines TRBV9 with TRBJ1-1, with D maybe TRBD1 (5 bases). The CDR3 extends over 15 amino acids. From germline, CDR1 is SGDLS and CDR2 YYNGEE. Here the CDR3 DNA reads TGTGACAGCAGCATAGGGGCGGGTGGGGACACTGAAGCTTTCTTT. Its translation: CDSSIGAGGDTEAFF. The entire variable domain, with the rest obtained from reference TRBV9 and TRBJ1-1, is as follows: DSGVTQTPKHLITATGQRVTLRCSPRSGDLSVYWYQQSLDQGLQFLIQYYNGEERAKGNILERFSAQQFPDLHSELNLSSLELGDSALYFCDSSIGAGGDTEAFFGQGTRLTVV.

This clonotype was recorded many times. The V gene is TRBV3-1, the J gene TRBJ1-5; no definite D call. The germline gives CDR1 LGHDT, CDR2 YNNKEL (reference sequence). The CDR3 loop spans 13 amino acids. The V end lost 2 bases, the J end lost 3 bases, and 5 bases lay between the germline ends. CDR3 sequence (DNA): TGTGCCAGCAGCCAACAGTACAATCAGCCCCAGCATTTT. Translating gives CASSQQYNQPQHF.

This chain joins TRBV7-2 and TRBJ1-2; unclear D gene. Germline-derived CDR1 and CDR2 are SGHTA and FQGNSA. V shed 6 bases and J shed 9 bases, with 14 bases lying between them. The CDR3 is made up of 12 amino acids. This CDR3 is CASSPGWSSYTF. The CDR3 coding sequence is TGTGCCAGCAGTCCCGGGTGGAGTAGCTACACCTTC.

This clonotype was recorded many times. In DNA, the CDR3 is TGCGCCAGCAGTAAGAGCTCCTACAATGAGCAGTTCTTC. It translates to CASSKSSYNEQFF. V and J are TRBV5-1 and TRBJ2-1; D unresolved. The CDR3 is 13 amino acids. CDR1 is SGHRS and CDR2 is YFSETQ in the germline V gene. The V gene lost 5 bases and the J gene lost 0 bases, with 6 bases spanning the gap.

This rearrangement joins TRBV9 to TRBJ1-5, with 12 bases identical to TRBD1. Germline CDR1 SGDLS, CDR2 YYNGEE. This CDR3 contains 16 residues. V was pared by 2 bases and J by 3 bases, with 3 bases of the junction left unmatched. DNA for the CDR3: TGTGCCAGCAGCGTTGGGACAGGGGGCTTCAATCAGCCCCAGCATTTT. As protein: CASSVGTGGFNQPQHF.

This clonotype turned up a few times. The chain is built from TRBV18 and TRBJ1-2; D might be TRBD1 (6 bases). Trimming pared 3 bases from V and 9 bases from J, leaving 17 bases between. Looked up from germline, CDR1 is KGHSH and CDR2 is LQKENI. This CDR3 region has 14 residues. In nucleotides, the CDR3 is TGTGCCAGCTCACCGAGACAGGACGCCATGAGCTACACCTTC. The encoded protein is CASSPRQDAMSYTF. The full variable domain, with the rest looked up from reference TRBV18 and TRBJ1-2, is NAGVMQNPRHLVRRRGQEARLRCSPMKGHSHVYWYRQLPEEGLKFMVYLQKENIIDESGMPKERFSAEFPKEGPSILRIQQVVRGDSAAYFCASSPRQDAMSYTFGSGTRLTVV.

The chain has TRBV12-3 or TRBV12-4 and TRBJ2-6; a possible D gene is TRBD1 (7 bases). V gave up 1 base and J gave up 0 bases, with 22 bases separating them. CDR3 size: 21 residues. CDR3: CASSLVRVRGTAVSGANVLTF. DNA for the CDR3: TGTGCCAGCAGTTTAGTTCGCGTTCGGGGGACAGCGGTCTCTGGGGCCAACGTCCTGACTTTC.

V and J are TRBV11-2 and TRBJ2-5, with D perhaps TRBD1 (5 bases). Germline V gene sequence: CDR1 SGHAT, CDR2 FQNNGV. The CDR3 has 14 residues. Trimming took off 0 bases at V and 5 bases at J, with 10 bases between the two ends. DNA of the CDR3: TGTGCCAGCAGCTTAGAGTGGCAGGGTGAGACCCAGTACTTC. Its translation is CASSLEWQGETQYF.

This clonotype has a handful of counts. The V call is TRBV12-3 or TRBV12-4, the J call TRBJ2-3; maybe TRBD2 (5 bases). V was clipped by 6 bases and J by 5 bases, with 15 bases between them. The CDR3 extends over 14 amino acids. Here the CDR3 DNA reads TGTGCCAGCAGCCCTAGCATCCCACTAGATACGCAGTATTTT. Translation gives CASSPSIPLDTQYF.

The V call is TRBV3-1, the J call TRBJ2-7, with 7 bases aligning to TRBD1. Germline assignment: CDR1 LGHDT and CDR2 YNNKEL (reference sequence). V lost 6 bases and J lost 7; bases outside the gene matches: 12. The CDR3 contains 14 residues. The CDR3 sequence: CASRPTTGAGEQYF. The DNA for the CDR3 is TGTGCCAGCAGGCCTACTACAGGGGCAGGGGAGCAGTACTTC.

This clonotype appeared a few times. The V call is TRBV20-1, the J call TRBJ2-1; 11 positions agree with TRBD1. CDR3 length equals 15 residues. V was clipped by 3 bases and J by 4 bases; unmatched bases: 5. Germline values: CDR1 DFQATT, CDR2 SNEGSKA (reference sequence). CDR3 amino acids: CSARGTGGGYNEQFF. The CDR3 region has the DNA TGCAGTGCTAGGGGGACAGGGGGGGGTTACAATGAGCAGTTCTTC.

The rearrangement links TRBV7-6 to TRBJ1-2; D not certain. Trimming removed 5 bases at V and 6 bases at J, with 13 bases between. The germline CDR1 and CDR2 sequences are SGHVS and FNYEAQ. This CDR3 is 13 amino acids long. DNA of the CDR3: TGTGCCAGCAGCCACCCTCGATTCCATGGCTACACCTTC. Residues: CASSHPRFHGYTF.

This clonotype was recorded a few times. The chain has TRBV7-3 and TRBJ2-1; the D call may be TRBD1 or TRBD2 (5 bases each). This CDR3 has 12 residues. V was trimmed by 2 bases and J by 9 bases, leaving 8 bases between them. Germline CDR1 reads SGHTA; CDR2 reads FQGTGA. The CDR3 protein is CASSLPGAEQFF. The DNA for the CDR3 is TGTGCCAGCAGCTTACCCGGGGCTGAGCAGTTCTTC. Based on the CDR3 plus reference TRBV7-3 and TRBJ2-1, the full variable domain is GAGVSQTPSNKVTEKGKYVELRCDPISGHTALYWYRQSLGQGPEFLIYFQGTGAADDSGLPNDRFFAVRPEGSVSTLKIQRTERGDSAVYLCASSLPGAEQFFGPGTRLTVL.

The CDR3: CSARRAGLSNTEAFF. As DNA, the CDR3 is TGCAGTGCTAGGCGGGCAGGGCTATCGAACACTGAAGCTTTCTTT. The rearrangement links TRBV20-1 to TRBJ1-1; D may be TRBD1 (5 bases). V was clipped by 3 bases and J by 1 base, with 15 bases between them. The germline V gene encodes CDR1 DFQATT and CDR2 SNEGSKA (reference sequence). This CDR3 has 15 residues.

This clonotype was seen a handful of times. The CDR3 protein is CASSQETSGGSSSYNEQFF. Here the CDR3 DNA reads TGCGCCAGCAGCCAAGAAACCAGCGGGGGGTCGAGCTCCTACAATGAGCAGTTCTTC. The chain combines TRBV4-1 with TRBJ2-1; TRBD2 matches 9 bases. CDR3 size: 19 residues. Germline loops: CDR1 MGHRA, CDR2 YSYEKL. V shed 0 bases and J 0 bases; nucleotides not matched to a gene: 9.

This clonotype was counted at least ten times. The V call is TRBV20-1, the J call TRBJ2-7, with 7 nucleotides matching TRBD1. Germline CDR1 and CDR2: DFQATT and SNEGSKA (reference sequence). This CDR3 region has 13 residues. V lost 6 bases, J lost 2 bases, and 7 bases stayed unmatched. CDR3 coding DNA: TGCAGTGCCAGGACAGGCCGCCCCTACGAGCAGTACTTC. Its protein is CSARTGRPYEQYF.

This clonotype was seen repeatedly, ten times or more. This rearrangement joins TRBV7-9 to TRBJ1-1; D gene unclear. Germline V gene data show CDR1 as SEHNR and CDR2 as FQNEAQ (reference sequence). The CDR3 covers 14 residues. Trimming removed 3 bases from V and 0 bases from J, with 8 bases in between. This CDR3 reads CASSFWALNTEAFF. In nucleotides, the CDR3 is TGTGCCAGCAGCTTTTGGGCCTTGAACACTGAAGCTTTCTTT.

This clonotype has at least ten counts. The chain joins TRBV7-9 to TRBJ2-5; D unclear. CDR3 length: 13 amino acids. CDR1 SEHNR and CDR2 FQNEAQ come from the germline V gene (reference sequence). V was cut by 8 bases and J by 0 bases, with 10 bases left in between. DNA of the CDR3: TGTGCCAGCTCCCGTGGGGACCAAGAGACCCAGTACTTC. It encodes CASSRGDQETQYF.

The gene calls are TRBV6-5 and TRBJ1-6, with no clear D. The CDR3 totals 17 residues. The V gene's germline CDR1 is MNHEY and CDR2 SVGAGI. The V end was cut by 0 bases, the J end by 1 base, with 10 bases between. In nucleotides, the CDR3 is TGTGCCAGCAGTTACTCGATACCGAATTCCTATAATTCACCCCTCCACTTT. Its translation: CASSYSIPNSYNSPLHF.

In regard to this clonotype: One base away lies a much larger clone, so this may be a sequencing read error. Since no conserved phenylalanine or tryptophan closes the CDR3, a read error is the likely cause. This chain's CDR3 is CASSYVSGGAGEQFL. The CDR3 DNA follows: TGTGCCAGCAGCTATGTTAGCGGGGGGGCCGGGGAGCAGTTCTTA. The chain recombines TRBV7-2 with TRBJ2-1; 11 bases match TRBD2. Germline CDR1 and CDR2: SGHTA and FQGNSA. The CDR3 is 15 residues long. The V segment lost 4 bases and the J segment 10 bases; nucleotides outside the gene matches: 9.

This clonotype was seen a handful of times. The J gene is TRBJ2-5, the V gene TRBV6-5; 9 positions agree with TRBD1. This CDR3 comprises 15 residues. CDR1 is MNHEY and CDR2 is SVGAGI in the germline V gene. V trimming: 2 bases; J trimming: 7 bases; junction bases outside the gene matches: 8. CDR3 nucleotide sequence: TGTGCCAGCAGTTACCCGGGACAGGGCGGCGCGACCCAGTACTTC. Translated: CASSYPGQGGATQYF.

The rearrangement joins TRBV5-1 to TRBJ1-4; a weak D match, TRBD1 (6 bases). V was clipped by 0 bases and J by 4 bases, with 16 bases between them. The CDR3 spans 17 residues. Germline assignment: CDR1 SGHRS and CDR2 YFSETQ. CDR3 nucleotide sequence: TGCGCCAGCAGCTTGGGGTTGATGACAGGAATTAATGAAAAACTGTTTTTT. It encodes CASSLGLMTGINEKLFF.

This clonotype was observed a handful of times. V usage is TRBV7-9 and J usage is TRBJ2-7; D gene unclear. Trimming took 2 bases from V and 2 from J, leaving 10 bases between them. Germline values: CDR1 SEHNR, CDR2 FQNEAQ (reference sequence). The CDR3 loop spans 14 amino acids. CDR3 sequence reads: CASSLLSRPYEQYF. In nucleotides, the CDR3 is TGTGCCAGCAGCTTATTATCCCGGCCCTACGAGCAGTACTTC.

The chain is built from TRBV5-1 and TRBJ1-1; D is undetermined. CDR1 SGHRS and CDR2 YFSETQ come from the germline V gene. With 3 bases removed from V and 3 bases from J, the gap between germline ends came to 12 bases. This CDR3 is 14 amino acids long. CDR3 coding DNA: TGCGCCAGCAGCTCCACCAGAACCGACACTGAAGCTTTCTTT. This encodes CASSSTRTDTEAFF.

The chain recombines TRBV9 with TRBJ1-2; D gene uncertain. This CDR3 contains 15 residues. Germline CDR1 reads SGDLS; CDR2 reads YYNGEE. The V end lost 0 bases, the J end lost 3 bases, and 12 bases lay between the germline ends. The CDR3 nucleotides read TGTGCCAGCAGCGTAGTACATCCGGGAGACTATGGCTACACCTTC. Its protein is CASSVVHPGDYGYTF.

This chain uses TRBV5-5 with TRBJ2-1, with D unresolved. Trimming removed 4 bases from V and 2 bases from J, with 13 bases in between. The CDR3 length is 15 residues. Germline V CDR1 and CDR2: SGHKS, YYEKEE (reference sequence). CDR3 in DNA: TGTGCCAGCAGCCTACTCGAACAAACCTACAATGAGCAGTTCTTC. Encoded protein: CASSLLEQTYNEQFF.

The rearrangement uses TRBV7-6 and TRBJ2-6, with D perhaps matching TRBD1 or TRBD2 (6 bases each). Trimming cost V 2 bases and J 2 bases, with 10 bases left between them. Germline-derived CDR1 and CDR2 are SGHVS and FNYEAQ. This CDR3 is built from 16 residues. CDR3 DNA: TGTGCCAGCAGCTTAACGGGGGCCGCTGGGGCCAACGTCCTGACTTTC. This translates into CASSLTGAAGANVLTF.